A single sample gave rise to the 18 T cell receptor beta chains below, sequenced in a study of Ad26.COV2.S vaccination and SARS-CoV-2 variants. Treatment in this sample: about 20 received Ad26.COV2.S at low or high dose, single or two shots; 5 received placebo; per-sample allocation not given. Collection of samples fell on day 63 after the first vaccine or placebo injection. Sequenced by immunoSEQ multiplex PCR; TCRdb stores in-frame clones only, minus some. The repertoire holds 400,000 to 500,000 clones, 85% to 90% seen once, with 3.6% in the top ten. This sample comprised peripheral blood, obtained in a trial of Ad26.COV2.S vaccine versus placebo. The receptors here all came from a person aged 18-65 years who received the Ad26.COV2.S COVID-19 vaccine or a placebo.

The V gene is TRBV25-1, the J gene TRBJ2-6, with TRBD2 identical over 7 bases. This CDR3 is built from 14 residues. Trimming cost V 7 bases and J 1 base; bases outside gene matches: 1. Germline CDR1 is MGHDK and CDR2 is SYGVNS. The CDR3 protein is CASTGGSGANVLTF. The CDR3 bases are TGTGCCAGCACCGGGGGGTCTGGGGCCAACGTCCTGACTTTC.

This chain uses TRBV5-1 with TRBJ1-6, with D uncertain. There are 17 residues in the CDR3. The germline gives CDR1 SGHRS, CDR2 YFSETQ. V was shortened by 0 bases and J by 0 bases, with 10 bases between the two germline ends. The CDR3 bases are TGCGCCAGCAGCTTGGAGGGCACCTTCTCCTATAATTCACCCCTCCACTTT. Its protein is CASSLEGTFSYNSPLHF.

This sequence joins TRBV27 and TRBJ2-2; 10 bases match TRBD1. Germline CDR1 is MNHEY and CDR2 is SMNVEV (reference sequence). CDR3 length equals 15 residues. V shed 3 bases and J 4 bases; nucleotides not matched to a gene: 2. CDR3 bases: TGTGCCAGCAGTTTTGGGACAGGGGTCACCGGGGAGCTGTTTTTT. This gives the protein CASSFGTGVTGELFF.

The chain joins TRBV7-5 to TRBJ1-5. TRBV7-5 is a known pseudogene. The CDR3 covers 18 residues. The CDR3 DNA sequence: TGTGCCAGAAGGCCCACCGGGGTTAGTCCCATAAGCAATCAGCCCCAGCATTTT. This translates into CARRPTGVSPISNQPQHF.

The chain carries TRBV5-1 and TRBJ2-7; 7 bases map to TRBD2. The germline gives CDR1 SGHRS, CDR2 YFSETQ. The CDR3 has 11 amino acids. Trimming cost V 4 bases and J 7 bases; bases outside gene matches: 2. CDR3 residues: CASSIGGEQYF. The CDR3 DNA reads TGCGCCAGCAGCATCGGGGGGGAGCAGTACTTC.

V and J are TRBV28 and TRBJ2-7; 8 bases fit TRBD2. This CDR3 is 18 amino acids long. Germline-derived CDR1 and CDR2 are MDHEN and SYDVKM. The ends lost 1 base at V and 0 bases at J; junction bases unmatched: 11. Here the CDR3 reads CASSLLGSGGQSSYEQYF. CDR3 DNA: TGTGCCAGCAGTTTATTAGGGAGCGGGGGCCAGAGCTCCTACGAGCAGTACTTC.

The chain has TRBV4-1 and TRBJ2-2, with 11 bases identical to TRBD2. The CDR3 runs to 17 residues. V dropped 4 bases and J dropped 2; count of bases not matched to a gene: 6. Germline assignment: CDR1 MGHRA and CDR2 YSYEKL. The CDR3 sequence is CASSPTSGGYNTGELFF. The CDR3 DNA follows: TGCGCCAGCAGCCCAACTAGCGGGGGCTACAACACCGGGGAGCTGTTTTTT.

The chain recombines TRBV28 with TRBJ2-6; D perhaps matches TRBD1 (6 bases). Trimming removed 8 bases from V and 6 bases from J, with 20 bases in between. The CDR3 loop spans 16 amino acids. The germline V gene has CDR1 MDHEN and CDR2 SYDVKM. CDR3 sequence (DNA): TGTGCCAGCCTCGATCCAAGAGGGGGAAAGGCCAACGTCCTGACTTTC. It specifies CASLDPRGGKANVLTF.

V usage is TRBV5-4 and J usage is TRBJ2-7, with 12 bases fitting TRBD1. Germline assignment: CDR1 SGHNT and CDR2 YYREEE (reference sequence). The V and J ends lost 4 bases and 7 bases, in that order; junction bases with no gene match: 6. This CDR3 comprises 14 residues. CDR3 loop: CASSPGQGAREQYF. CDR3 coding DNA: TGTGCCAGCAGCCCGGGACAGGGGGCAAGGGAGCAGTACTTC. Full variable domain (outside the CDR3, taken from reference TRBV5-4 and TRBJ2-7): ETGVTQSPTHLIKTRGQQVTLRCSSQSGHNTVSWYQQALGQGPQFIFQYYREEENGRGNFPPRFSGLQFPNYSSELNVNALELDDSALYLCASSPGQGAREQYFGPGTRLTVT.

This clone was seen once. The CDR3 here is CASSLVDRGRVRGYTF. The CDR3 DNA reads as TGTGCCAGCAGCTTAGTGGACAGGGGGCGAGTGAGAGGCTACACCTTC. The chain joins TRBV7-2 to TRBJ1-2; TRBD1 matches 11 bases. Germline V gene sequence: CDR1 SGHTA, CDR2 FQGNSA. This CDR3 is 16 amino acids long. V gave up 1 base and J gave up 8 bases; unmatched junction bases: 9.

This chain links TRBV19 with TRBJ2-7; no clear D. Trimming shortened V by 3 bases and J by 7 bases, and 16 bases separated the two germline ends. Germline V lookup: CDR1 LNHDA, CDR2 SQIVND (reference sequence). The CDR3 runs 14 residues. The CDR3 here is CASSIGGPLFEQYF. The CDR3, as DNA: TGTGCCAGTAGTATCGGCGGACCTCTTTTTGAGCAGTACTTC.

The CDR3 nucleotides are TGTGCCTGGAGTGTTCGGCAGGGGGGGTTTGGCGAGCAGTACTTC. Protein product: CAWSVRQGGFGEQYF. The J gene is TRBJ2-7, the V gene TRBV30; D is tentatively TRBD1 or TRBD2 (7 bases each). The CDR3 loop spans 15 amino acids. Germline CDR1 is GTSNPN and CDR2 is SVGIG (reference sequence). The germline V and J ends were trimmed by 0 bases and 6 bases, with 18 bases remaining between them. The full variable domain, its missing parts supplied by reference TRBV30 and TRBJ2-7, is SQTIHQWPATLVQPVGSPLSLECTVEGTSNPNLYWYRQAAGRGLQLLFYSVGIGQISSEVPQNLSASRPQDRQFILSSKKLLLSDSGFYLCAWSVRQGGFGEQYFGPGTRLTVT.

The V gene is TRBV5-8, the J gene TRBJ2-3; D is ambiguous. The CDR3 consists of 15 residues. Germline V gene lookup returns CDR1 SGHTS and CDR2 YDEGEE. The V end lost 0 bases, the J end lost 0 bases, and 8 bases lay between the germline ends. CDR3 in amino acids: CASSLAGLSTDTQYF. CDR3 DNA: TGTGCCAGCAGCTTGGCCGGCCTGAGCACAGATACGCAGTATTTT.

The chain combines TRBV19 with TRBJ1-3, with a possible D match to TRBD1 (5 bases). CDR3 length equals 13 residues. Germline lookup yields CDR1 LNHDA and CDR2 SQIVND (reference sequence). Trimming removed 5 bases from V and 5 bases from J, with 10 bases in between. CDR3 amino acids: CASSPGPRNTIYF. The CDR3 nucleotides read TGTGCCAGTAGTCCGGGACCCAGAAACACCATATATTTT. Full variable domain (missing parts from reference TRBV19 and TRBJ1-3): DGGITQSPKYLFRKEGQNVTLSCEQNLNHDAMYWYRQDPGQGLRLIYYSQIVNDFQKGDIAEGYSVSREKKESFPLTVTSAQKNPTAFYLCASSPGPRNTIYFGEGSWLTVV.

Regarding this clone: Other DNA sequences within the sample encode an identical CDR3. The V gene is TRBV9, the J gene TRBJ1-1; TRBD1 might be the D (5 bases). Trimming took 2 bases from V and 3 from J, leaving 8 bases between them. This CDR3 has 13 residues. Per germline, CDR1 SGDLS and CDR2 YYNGEE. The CDR3 nucleotides are TGTGCCAGCAGCGTTGTAGGGGACACTGAAGCTTTCTTT. Protein sequence: CASSVVGDTEAFF.

Notes on this clone: At one end, the junction sequence differs from germline, possibly due to a read error. The V and J genes are TRBV7-7 and TRBJ2-3; no firm D call. Germline V gives CDR1 SSHAT, CDR2 FNYEAQ (reference sequence). The CDR3 covers 15 residues. CDR3 DNA sequence: TGTGCTAGCAGCTTAGTCGGCGGTCTCACAGATACGCAGTATTTT. Amino acid sequence: CASSLVGGLTDTQYF.

V is TRBV7-9 and J is TRBJ2-2; D perhaps matches TRBD1 (5 bases). Germline V gives CDR1 SEHNR, CDR2 FQNEAQ (reference sequence). The length of the CDR3 is 16 residues. V lost 5 bases, J lost 4 bases, and 17 bases lay in between. CDR3 residues: CASSLQGLPGTGELFF. In DNA, the CDR3 is TGTGCCAGCAGCCTCCAGGGCCTCCCGGGCACCGGGGAGCTGTTTTTT.

Only one count was recorded for this clone. The chain is built from TRBV28 and TRBJ1-2; D might be TRBD1 (6 bases). V was clipped by 7 bases and J by 4 bases, with 16 bases between them. Germline-derived CDR1 and CDR2 are MDHEN and SYDVKM. CDR3 length equals 14 residues. Here the CDR3 DNA reads TGTGCCAGCATCAAGGACAGCCAGTTCTATGGCTACACCTTC. Its protein is CASIKDSQFYGYTF.